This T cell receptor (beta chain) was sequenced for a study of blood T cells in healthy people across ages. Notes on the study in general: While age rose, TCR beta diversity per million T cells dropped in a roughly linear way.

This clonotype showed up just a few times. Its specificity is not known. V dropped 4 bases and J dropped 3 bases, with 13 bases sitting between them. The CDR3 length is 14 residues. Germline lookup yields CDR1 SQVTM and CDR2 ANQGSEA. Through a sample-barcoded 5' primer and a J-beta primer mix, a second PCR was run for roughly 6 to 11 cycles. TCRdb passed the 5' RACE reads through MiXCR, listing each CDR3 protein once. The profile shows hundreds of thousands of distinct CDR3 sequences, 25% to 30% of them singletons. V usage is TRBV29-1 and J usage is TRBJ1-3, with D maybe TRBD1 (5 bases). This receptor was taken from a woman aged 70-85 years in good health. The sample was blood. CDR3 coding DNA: TGCAGCGTTGTCTGGGGCGCGAGTGGAAACACCATATATTTT. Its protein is CSVVWGASGNTIYF.